This record concerns one T cell receptor beta chain sequence. Its antigen remains unidentified. The junction had 5 bases not matched to a gene; V was cut back by 4 bases and J by 4 bases. The germline CDR1 and CDR2 sequences are SGHRS and YFSETQ. CDR3 length equals 14 residues. The repertoire was sequenced with immunoSEQ multiplex PCR; TCRdb's copy has only in-frame clones and lacks some. The sample has about 86,000 clones; around 89% are singletons. The data originate from a study of graft-versus-host responses after intestinal transplantation. Points from the study as a whole: Recipient-marrow GvH clones were detected, some having first appeared in ileum or blood.

The chain employs TRBV5-1 and TRBJ1-2; 9 bases map to TRBD1. This TCR was recovered from a human donor who was the organ donor for an intestinal transplant. The specimen comprised unstimulated CD4+ T cells sorted from spleen or lymph node cells, sampled before transplant. CDR3 in amino acids: CASSRDRGSYGYTF. In DNA, the CDR3 is TGCGCCAGCAGCCGCGACAGGGGGTCCTATGGCTACACCTTC.